A single sample gave rise to the 27 T cell receptor beta chains below, sequenced in a study of identical twins (dated by TCRdb to between 2015 and 2016). The library came from 5' RACE. The data were produced on an Illumina HiSeq 2000. TCRdb handled the public reads itself, with Q25 trimming in fastp and clone calling in MiXCR, and kept productive beta chains. One record per CDR3 amino acid sequence lists the most common genes and DNA. The sample has 200,000 to 250,000 distinct CDR3 sequences on record, 7.5% of them singletons. The top ten clonotypes cover 1.9% of the sample. The same data also went into a second study, on yellow fever vaccine responses in identical twins.

Sequences were obtained from memory (CD45RO+) T cells sorted from blood. The intended sense of this specimen's cell subset or site label: CD45RO+ enriched T cells. The source of these receptors is a woman aged 18-29 years in good health.

This clonotype was observed at least ten times. This sequence joins TRBV7-9 and TRBJ2-2; TRBD1 aligns across 8 bases. The CDR3 has 15 amino acids. V lost 4 bases, J lost 3 bases, and 4 bases stayed unmatched. Germline-derived CDR1 and CDR2 are SEHNR and FQNEAQ (reference sequence). The DNA of the CDR3 is TGTGCCAGCAGCTCCGGGACAGGATACACCGGGGAGCTGTTTTTT. Amino acid sequence: CASSSGTGYTGELFF. Using reference TRBV7-9 and TRBJ2-2 for the parts outside the CDR3, the full variable domain is DTGVSQNPRHKITKRGQNVTFRCDPISEHNRLYWYRQTLGQGPEFLTYFQNEAQLEKSRLLSDRFSAERPKGSFSTLEIQRTEQGDSAMYLCASSSGTGYTGELFFGEGSRLTVL.

In the case of this clonotype: This clone may be a read error of a much larger clone one base away. The chain employs TRBV5-4 and TRBJ2-7, with D perhaps assigned TRBD1 or TRBD2 (5 bases each). Per germline, CDR1 SGHNT and CDR2 YYREEE (reference sequence). The CDR3 is 14 amino acids. Trimming took off 2 bases at V and 2 bases at J, with 11 bases between the two ends. CDR3 nucleotide sequence: TGTGCCAGCAGCTTAAATCAGGGAGCCTACGAGCAGTACTTC. It specifies CASSLNQGAYEQYF.

This clonotype showed up many times. The rearrangement joins TRBV20-1 to TRBJ2-3; either TRBD1 or TRBD2 may fit D (5 bases each). V was shortened by 3 bases and J by 3 bases, with 13 bases between the two germline ends. The CDR3 extends over 14 amino acids. Looked up from germline, CDR1 is DFQATT and CDR2 is SNEGSKA (reference sequence). The CDR3 region has the DNA TGCAGTGCTAGTTGGGACCACCAAACAGATACGCAGTATTTT. This encodes CSASWDHQTDTQYF.

At least ten counts were recorded for this clonotype. The chain employs TRBV6-2 or TRBV6-3 and TRBJ2-1; D remains ambiguous. This CDR3 is built from 13 residues. The germline gives CDR1 MNHEY, CDR2 SVGEGT. Trimming stripped 7 bases from V and 4 bases from J, with 11 bases between. DNA of the CDR3: TGTGCCAGCACCCCTGACCAATACAATGAGCAGTTCTTC. As protein: CASTPDQYNEQFF.

This clonotype was counted ten times or more. The V and J genes are TRBV3-1 and TRBJ2-3, with TRBD2 matching over 9 bases. CDR3 length equals 17 residues. The junction had 7 bases not matched to a gene; V was cut back by 1 base and J by 2 bases. CDR1 is LGHDT and CDR2 is YNNKEL in the germline V gene (reference sequence). This CDR3 is CASSQVLAGVPTDTQYF. As DNA, the CDR3 is TGTGCCAGCAGCCAAGTTTTAGCGGGAGTACCCACAGATACGCAGTATTTT.

This clonotype showed up many times. This chain joins TRBV29-1 and TRBJ1-1; no clear D. Germline CDR1 is SQVTM and CDR2 is ANQGSEA. The CDR3 covers 14 residues. The V gene lost 2 bases and the J gene lost 1 base, with 11 bases spanning the gap. CDR3 coding DNA: TGCAGCGTTGAAAATCGGTTAGGGAACACTGAAGCTTTCTTT. It encodes CSVENRLGNTEAFF.

In its sample, this clonotype was seen many times. The chain employs TRBV7-3 and TRBJ1-1, with TRBD1 as a possible D gene (6 bases). The V gene's germline CDR1 is SGHTA and CDR2 FQGTGA. V lost 4 bases and J lost 3, with 15 bases in between. The CDR3 length is 15 residues. CDR3 bases: TGTGCCAGCAGCTCAAACAGGGCTGGGGACACTGAAGCTTTCTTT. This codes for CASSSNRAGDTEAFF. Variable domain in full (rest from reference TRBV7-3 and TRBJ1-1): GAGVSQTPSNKVTEKGKYVELRCDPISGHTALYWYRQSLGQGPEFLIYFQGTGAADDSGLPNDRFFAVRPEGSVSTLKIQRTERGDSAVYLCASSSNRAGDTEAFFGQGTRLTVV.

This clonotype was observed a few times. The chain couples TRBV12-3 or TRBV12-4 to TRBJ2-3; 11 bases agree with TRBD2. This CDR3 region has 20 residues. Trimming took 3 bases from V and 2 from J; bases not matched to a gene: 16. The CDR3 loop is CASSLVSGLAGGPYTDTQYF. CDR3 in DNA: TGTGCCAGCAGTTTGGTATCAGGGCTAGCGGGGGGACCTTACACAGATACGCAGTATTTT.

This sequence joins TRBV20-1 and TRBJ2-3; D is perhaps TRBD1 or TRBD2 (5 bases each). The CDR3 is 15 residues long. V dropped 5 bases and J dropped 3 bases, with 18 bases sitting between them. In germline, CDR1 is DFQATT, CDR2 SNEGSKA (reference sequence). In DNA, the CDR3 is TGCAGTGCTCTTCCCGGGACCCCCTCAACAGATACGCAGTATTTT. This codes for CSALPGTPSTDTQYF.

This clonotype was observed a handful of times. DNA for the CDR3: TGTGCCACAGTAAACAGGGATTGCGGGTTCTTC. Translated, it gives CATVNRDCGFF. This chain connects TRBV24-1 to TRBJ2-1, with D maybe TRBD1 (6 bases). The CDR3 consists of 11 residues. V lost 10 bases and J lost 15, with 18 bases in between. In germline, CDR1 is KGHDR, CDR2 SFDVKD.

This clonotype was recorded at least ten times. Here the CDR3 reads CASSFLLRRGEETQYF. The CDR3 region has the DNA TGCGCCAGCAGCTTCCTCCTACGTAGAGGGGAAGAGACCCAGTACTTC. The chain couples TRBV5-1 to TRBJ2-5; D could derive from TRBD1 or TRBD2 (5 bases each). Trimming left V 2 bases short and J 3 bases short, with 17 bases between. This CDR3 comprises 16 residues. Germline V gene lookup returns CDR1 SGHRS and CDR2 YFSETQ.

In this sample, this clonotype turned up a few times. V gene TRBV15 combines with J gene TRBJ2-5; perhaps D is TRBD1 or TRBD2 (5 bases each). V was cut by 0 bases and J by 5 bases, with 16 bases left in between. CDR1 LNHNV and CDR2 YYDKDF come from the germline V gene (reference sequence). CDR3 length equals 16 residues. CDR3 nucleotides: TGTGCCACCAGCAGAGATCTGGGGGTCGAGGGTGAGACCCAGTACTTC. Translated, it gives CATSRDLGVEGETQYF. The entire variable domain, with the rest obtained from reference TRBV15 and TRBJ2-5, is as follows: DAMVIQNPRYQVTQFGKPVTLSCSQTLNHNVMYWYQQKSSQAPKLLFHYYDKDFNNEADTPDNFQSRRPNTSFCFLDIRSPGLGDTAMYLCATSRDLGVEGETQYFGPGTRLLVL.

The genes are TRBV7-6 and TRBJ2-2, with TRBD1 as a possible D gene (5 bases). The CDR3 has 19 residues. Trimming removed 2 bases from V and 1 base from J, with 20 bases in between. Germline loops: CDR1 SGHVS, CDR2 FNYEAQ. The CDR3, as DNA: TGTGCCAGCAGCTTATCGGAAAGCCCGACAGTTCTGAACACCGGGGAGCTGTTTTTT. It codes for CASSLSESPTVLNTGELFF. Filled out from reference TRBV7-6 and TRBJ2-2, the complete variable domain reads GAGVSQSPRYKVTKRGQDVALRCDPISGHVSLYWYRQALGQGPEFLTYFNYEAQQDKSGLPNDRFSAERPEGSISTLTIQRTEQRDSAMYRCASSLSESPTVLNTGELFFGEGSRLTVL.

This clonotype was observed many times. This rearrangement joins TRBV12-3 or TRBV12-4 to TRBJ2-2, with 7 bases fitting TRBD1. Trimming cost V 4 bases and J 2 bases; bases outside gene matches: 4. This CDR3 has 15 amino acids. In nucleotides, the CDR3 is TGTGCCAGCAGTTCCTACAGGGGAAACACCGGGGAGCTGTTTTTT. Protein: CASSSYRGNTGELFF.

This clonotype was found many times. The chain recombines TRBV29-1 with TRBJ2-2; 7 nucleotides match TRBD1. This CDR3 is 13 amino acids long. Germline V lookup: CDR1 SQVTM, CDR2 ANQGSEA. Trimming took 7 bases from V and 2 from J; bases not matched to a gene: 4. The CDR3 DNA reads as TGCAGCGGTCGGGACAGCAACACCGGGGAGCTGTTTTTT. Translated, it gives CSGRDSNTGELFF.

This clonotype turned up a few times. This chain uses TRBV6-1 with TRBJ2-4; maybe TRBD1 (6 bases). V was clipped by 5 bases and J by 0 bases, with 14 bases between them. In germline, CDR1 is MNHNS, CDR2 SASEGT. The CDR3 consists of 16 residues. In nucleotides, the CDR3 is TGTGCCAGCAGTACCGTATCGACAGGAGCCAAAAACATTCAGTACTTC. Its translation: CASSTVSTGAKNIQYF.

This clonotype was seen a handful of times. The J gene is TRBJ2-1, the V gene TRBV6-2 or TRBV6-3; D is unclear. The germline V gene encodes CDR1 MNHEY and CDR2 SVGEGT. This CDR3 has 14 residues. V dropped 2 bases and J dropped 5 bases, with 10 bases sitting between them. The CDR3 coding sequence is TGTGCCAGCAGTTACCTTTATTCTAACAATGAGCAGTTCTTC. Amino acids: CASSYLYSNNEQFF.

The chain has TRBV6-5 and TRBJ2-2; possibly TRBD1 or TRBD2 for D (5 bases each). V lost 2 bases to trimming and J lost 6 bases, with 10 bases between them. Germline V CDR1 and CDR2: MNHEY, SVGAGI. This CDR3 region has 14 residues. In DNA form, the CDR3 reads TGTGCCAGCAGTTACAGGGACCCGGCCGGGGAGCTGTTTTTT. Translation gives CASSYRDPAGELFF.

This clonotype was counted ten times or more. J is TRBJ2-7 and V is TRBV7-9; possibly TRBD1 for D (5 bases). Looked up from germline, CDR1 is SEHNR and CDR2 is FQNEAQ (reference sequence). This CDR3 region has 12 residues. Trimming removed 5 bases at V and 3 bases at J, with 8 bases between. The CDR3 DNA follows: TGTGCCAGCAGCCCGACAGTCTACGAGCAGTACTTC. Its translation is CASSPTVYEQYF.

The chain employs TRBV4-3 and TRBJ2-5; 10 bases are shared with TRBD2. The CDR3 is 20 amino acids. Germline CDR1 and CDR2: LGHNA and YSLEER. Germline trimming cut 1 base from V and 5 bases from J; bases unmatched to any gene: 19. CDR3 residues: CASSQVILAGVGGLRETQYF. DNA of the CDR3: TGCGCCAGCAGCCAAGTTATCCTAGCGGGAGTTGGCGGTCTTCGGGAGACCCAGTACTTC.

This clonotype appeared a few times. The chain joins TRBV20-1 to TRBJ1-1; D is unclear. V lost 0 bases and J lost 0, with 8 bases in between. CDR1 and CDR2 (germline): DFQATT, SNEGSKA (reference sequence). The CDR3 runs to 14 residues. The CDR3 is CSARDLRVNTEAFF. In DNA form, the CDR3 reads TGCAGTGCTAGAGATCTTAGAGTGAACACTGAAGCTTTCTTT.

The table lists this clonotype with a few counts. The chain uses TRBV18 and TRBJ2-7; TRBD1 or TRBD2 may be the D gene (5 bases each). Germline CDR1 is KGHSH and CDR2 is LQKENI. Deletions cut 0 bases from V and 4 bases from J, with 10 bases between. The CDR3 sequence is 14 residues long. The CDR3 bases are TGTGCCAGCTCACCACCGGGACGAGAGTACGAGCAGTACTTC. This translates into CASSPPGREYEQYF.

This clonotype was observed many times. The chain employs TRBV11-2 and TRBJ2-4; tentatively, D is TRBD2 (6 bases). The CDR3 sequence is 18 residues long. CDR1 is SGHAT, CDR2 FQNNGV, per germline. Trimming removed 3 bases at V and 0 bases at J, with 18 bases between. This CDR3 reads CASSFFYPSVLAKNIQYF. CDR3 nucleotide sequence: TGTGCCAGCAGCTTCTTTTATCCTAGCGTTCTAGCCAAAAACATTCAGTACTTC.

Worth noting for this clonotype: A single base separates this from a much larger clone, so it may be a read error. The genes are TRBV2 and TRBJ2-3; 12 bases line up with TRBD2. Germline lookup yields CDR1 SNHLY and CDR2 FYNNEI. CDR3 length: 15 amino acids. CDR3 DNA sequence: TGTGCCAGCAACATACTAGCGGGGGGAACAGATACGCTGTATTTT. This codes for CASNILAGGTDTLYF.

This clonotype showed up many times. The chain uses TRBV29-1 and TRBJ1-2; D is unresolved. The CDR3 runs to 10 residues. Germline loops: CDR1 SQVTM, CDR2 ANQGSEA. Trimming took off 4 bases at V and 8 bases at J, with 8 bases between the two ends. The CDR3 protein is CSVVGPGYTF. Written as DNA, the CDR3 is TGCAGCGTTGTAGGGCCCGGCTACACCTTC.

This clonotype was counted many times. The chain combines TRBV20-1 with TRBJ1-3; D might be TRBD1 (6 bases). Germline CDR1 and CDR2: DFQATT and SNEGSKA (reference sequence). The CDR3 consists of 15 residues. Trimming pared 4 bases from V and 3 bases from J, leaving 16 bases between. Here the CDR3 reads CSAITGFQGGNTIYF. The CDR3, as DNA: TGCAGTGCTATCACAGGGTTTCAGGGTGGAAACACCATATATTTT.

This clonotype was seen many times. V gene TRBV5-5 combines with J gene TRBJ1-6, with TRBD1 identical over 8 bases. In germline, CDR1 is SGHKS, CDR2 YYEKEE (reference sequence). The trim removed 2 bases at V and 7 bases at J, leaving 2 bases unmatched. The CDR3 sequence is 14 residues long. As DNA, the CDR3 is TGTGCCAGCAGCTTTGGGACAGGAAATTCACCCCTCCACTTT. Amino acids: CASSFGTGNSPLHF.